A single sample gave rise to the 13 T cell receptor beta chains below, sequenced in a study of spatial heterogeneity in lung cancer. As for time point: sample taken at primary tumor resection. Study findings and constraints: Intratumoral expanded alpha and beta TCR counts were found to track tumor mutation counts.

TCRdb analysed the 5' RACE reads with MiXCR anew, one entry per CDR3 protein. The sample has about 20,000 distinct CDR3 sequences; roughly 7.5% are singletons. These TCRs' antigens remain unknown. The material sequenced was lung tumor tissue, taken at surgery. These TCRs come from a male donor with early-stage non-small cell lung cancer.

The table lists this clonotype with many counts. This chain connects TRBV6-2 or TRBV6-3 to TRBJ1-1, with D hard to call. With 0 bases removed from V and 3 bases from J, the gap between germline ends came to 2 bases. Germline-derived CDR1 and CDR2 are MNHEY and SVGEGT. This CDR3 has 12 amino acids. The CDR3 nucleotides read TGTGCCAGCAGTTACTCATACACTGAAGCTTTCTTT. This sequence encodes CASSYSYTEAFF.

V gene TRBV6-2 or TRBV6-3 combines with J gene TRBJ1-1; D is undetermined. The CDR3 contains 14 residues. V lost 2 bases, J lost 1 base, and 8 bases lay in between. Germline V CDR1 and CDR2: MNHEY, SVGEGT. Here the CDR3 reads CASSYPTGNTEAFF. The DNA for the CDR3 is TGTGCCAGCAGTTACCCGACCGGGAACACTGAAGCTTTCTTT.

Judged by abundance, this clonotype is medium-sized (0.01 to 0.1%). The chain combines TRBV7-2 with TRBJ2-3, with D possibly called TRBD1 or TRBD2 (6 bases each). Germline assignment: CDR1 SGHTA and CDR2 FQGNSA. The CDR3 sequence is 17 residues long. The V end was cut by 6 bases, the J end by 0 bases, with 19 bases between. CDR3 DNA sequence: TGTGCCAGCAGACTCACCCCGGGGGCTTCGAGCACAGATACGCAGTATTTT. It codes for CASRLTPGASSTDTQYF.

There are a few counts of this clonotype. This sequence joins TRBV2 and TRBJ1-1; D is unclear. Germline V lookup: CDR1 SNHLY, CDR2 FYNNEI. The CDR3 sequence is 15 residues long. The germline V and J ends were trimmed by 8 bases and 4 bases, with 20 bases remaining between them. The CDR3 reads CASGVHSGGGTEAFF. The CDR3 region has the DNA TGTGCCAGCGGGGTCCACTCGGGAGGCGGCACTGAAGCTTTCTTT.

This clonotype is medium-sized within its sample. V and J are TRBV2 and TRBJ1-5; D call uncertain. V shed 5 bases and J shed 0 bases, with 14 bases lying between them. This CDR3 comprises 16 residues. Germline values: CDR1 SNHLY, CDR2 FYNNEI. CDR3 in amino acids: CASSLTGSYSNQPQHF. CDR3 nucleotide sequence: TGTGCCAGCAGTCTTACCGGGAGCTATAGCAATCAGCCCCAGCATTTT.

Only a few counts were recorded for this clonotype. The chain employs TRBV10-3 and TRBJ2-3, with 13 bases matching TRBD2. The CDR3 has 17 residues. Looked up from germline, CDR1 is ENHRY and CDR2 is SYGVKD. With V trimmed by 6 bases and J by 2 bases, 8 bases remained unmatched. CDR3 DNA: TGTGCCATCAGCCGGACTAGCGGGGGCCAGTACACAGATACGCAGTATTTT. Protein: CAISRTSGGQYTDTQYF.

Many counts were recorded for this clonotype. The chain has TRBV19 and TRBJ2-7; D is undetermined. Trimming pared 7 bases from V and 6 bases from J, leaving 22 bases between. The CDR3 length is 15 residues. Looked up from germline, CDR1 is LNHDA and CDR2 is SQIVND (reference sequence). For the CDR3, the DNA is TGTGCCAGTACCTCGAATGACGGTGGTACTCGCGAGCAGTACTTC. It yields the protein CASTSNDGGTREQYF.

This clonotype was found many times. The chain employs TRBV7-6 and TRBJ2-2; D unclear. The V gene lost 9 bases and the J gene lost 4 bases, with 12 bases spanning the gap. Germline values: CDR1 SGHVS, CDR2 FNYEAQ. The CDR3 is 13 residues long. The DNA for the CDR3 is TGTGCCAGTAGAGGCGGAACCACCGGGGAGCTGTTTTTT. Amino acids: CASRGGTTGELFF.

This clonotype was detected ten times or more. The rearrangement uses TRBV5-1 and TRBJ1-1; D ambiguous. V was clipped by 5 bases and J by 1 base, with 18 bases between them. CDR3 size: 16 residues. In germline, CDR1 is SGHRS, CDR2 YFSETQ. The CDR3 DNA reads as TGCGCCAGCAGTTCAGTCCTTCTGTCCCGGAACACTGAAGCTTTCTTT. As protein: CASSSVLLSRNTEAFF.

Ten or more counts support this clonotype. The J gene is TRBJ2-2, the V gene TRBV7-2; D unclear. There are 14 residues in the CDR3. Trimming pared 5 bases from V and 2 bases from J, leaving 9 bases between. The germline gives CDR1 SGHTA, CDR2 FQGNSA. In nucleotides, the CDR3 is TGTGCCAGCAGCCATCCCCACAACACCGGGGAGCTGTTTTTT. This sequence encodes CASSHPHNTGELFF.

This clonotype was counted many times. CDR3 bases: TGCAGTGCTAGAAAGACAGGGATCGACACCGGGGAGCTGTTTTTT. Translation: CSARKTGIDTGELFF. The chain has TRBV20-1 and TRBJ2-2; 7 bases are shared with TRBD1. Per germline, CDR1 DFQATT and CDR2 SNEGSKA (reference sequence). Trimming removed 2 bases from V and 3 bases from J; junction bases left unmatched: 6. This CDR3 spans 15 amino acids.

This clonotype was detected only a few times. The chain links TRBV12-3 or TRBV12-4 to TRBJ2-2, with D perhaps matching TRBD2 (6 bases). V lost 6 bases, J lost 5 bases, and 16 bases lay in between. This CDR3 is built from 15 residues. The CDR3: CASRQPGEGTGELFF. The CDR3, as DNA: TGTGCCAGCAGGCAACCGGGAGAAGGTACCGGGGAGCTGTTTTTT.

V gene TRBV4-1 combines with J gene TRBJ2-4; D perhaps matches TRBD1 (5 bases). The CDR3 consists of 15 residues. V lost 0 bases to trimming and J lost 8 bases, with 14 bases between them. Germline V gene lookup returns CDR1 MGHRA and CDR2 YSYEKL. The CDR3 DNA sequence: TGCGCCAGCAGCCAAGATTCAGGGATTGGTGACATTCAGTACTTC. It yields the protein CASSQDSGIGDIQYF.